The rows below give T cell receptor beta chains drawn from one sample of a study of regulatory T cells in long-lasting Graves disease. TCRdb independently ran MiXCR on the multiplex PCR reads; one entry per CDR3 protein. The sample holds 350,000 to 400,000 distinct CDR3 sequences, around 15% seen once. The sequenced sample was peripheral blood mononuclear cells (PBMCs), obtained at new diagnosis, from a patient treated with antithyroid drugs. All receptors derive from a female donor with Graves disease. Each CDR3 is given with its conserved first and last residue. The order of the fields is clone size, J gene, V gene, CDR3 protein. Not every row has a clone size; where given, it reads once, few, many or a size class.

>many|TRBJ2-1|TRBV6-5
CASSYPSVRVSGDNEQFF
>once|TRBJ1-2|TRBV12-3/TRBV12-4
CASSRRTVNYGYTF
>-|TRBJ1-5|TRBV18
CASSPVDSNQPQHF
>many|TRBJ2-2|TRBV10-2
CASTSQGALVTGELFF
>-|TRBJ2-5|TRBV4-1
CASSHGRRSDVETQYF
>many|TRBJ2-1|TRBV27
CASSLTGAGNEQFF
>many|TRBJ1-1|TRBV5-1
CASSGPGRRVEAFF
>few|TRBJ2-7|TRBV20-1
CSARDWDSATSYEQYF
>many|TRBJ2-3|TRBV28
CASSRPDRRPDTQYF
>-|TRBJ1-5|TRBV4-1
CASSQIAGVNSNQPQHF
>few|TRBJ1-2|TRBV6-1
CASSRTGTMGYTF
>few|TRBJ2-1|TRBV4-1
CASSHADQPRVNEQFF
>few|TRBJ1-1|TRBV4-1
CASSQEKGRRGTEAFF
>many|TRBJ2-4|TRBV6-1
CASSQPSGASGRNLKNIQYF
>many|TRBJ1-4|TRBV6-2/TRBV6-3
CASSYGPNEKLFF
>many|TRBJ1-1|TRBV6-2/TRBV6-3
CASSEPGQGASTEAFF
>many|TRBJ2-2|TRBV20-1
CSARDLRLAGGTGELFF
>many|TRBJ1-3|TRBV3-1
CASSQGAGNTIYF
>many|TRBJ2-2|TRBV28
CASSRGGLTGELFF
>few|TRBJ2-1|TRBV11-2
CASSSRDRCCANEQFF
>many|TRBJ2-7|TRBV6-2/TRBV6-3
CASSEDGSYEQYF
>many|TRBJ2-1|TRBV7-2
CASSPMASARVSPNEQFF
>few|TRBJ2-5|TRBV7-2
CASSLGAGQQETQYF
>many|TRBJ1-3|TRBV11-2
CASSLDHPYSGNTIYF
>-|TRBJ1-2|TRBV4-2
CASSQDSLGDRGIAGYTF
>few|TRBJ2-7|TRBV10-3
CAISESLGEEQYF
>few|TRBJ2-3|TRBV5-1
CACSLGDTQYF
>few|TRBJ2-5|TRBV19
CASSPAMRSGTQYF
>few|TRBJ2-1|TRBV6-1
CASSSLERAGNREQFF
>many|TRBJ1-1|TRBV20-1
CSARDPVRGSTEAFF
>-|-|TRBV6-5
CASSSQEGGETQYF
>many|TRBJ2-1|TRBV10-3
CAISVRQGLNNEQFF
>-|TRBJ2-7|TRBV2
CASAWDRGYYEQYF
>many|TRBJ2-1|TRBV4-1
CASSLTSGHTFF
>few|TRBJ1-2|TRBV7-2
CASSLGAKGRVLSGYYGYTF
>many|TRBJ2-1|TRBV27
CASSLGTGGINEQFF
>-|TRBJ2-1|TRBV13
CASSWGPGLAPYNEQFF
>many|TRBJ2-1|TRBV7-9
CASSLVRGNYNEQFF
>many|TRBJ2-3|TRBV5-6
CASSLEWGYDTQYF
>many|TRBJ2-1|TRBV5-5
CASSVWDRESFF
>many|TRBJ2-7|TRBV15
CVTSIRQTYEQYF
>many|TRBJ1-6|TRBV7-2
CASSLSSSYNSPLHF